This record covers a single T cell receptor beta chain. Its antigen is not identified. This entry belongs to a study of cytomegalovirus exposure and HLA in healthy donors. Both 60 Vbeta primers and 13 Jbeta primers went into the PCR. This table comes from immunoSEQ multiplex PCR, and its TCRdb copy is limited to in-frame clones, with some not included. This repertoire shows 100,000 to 150,000 clones, 77% found once; its top ten account for around 13%. Whole-study results and caveats: Later findings reportedly placed an Asian-associated ancestry cluster below the approximately 650-donor mean for N-insertions. Earlier findings revealed that most TCR beta V segments proved productive either about 87% or about 30% of the time.

Germline CDR1 and CDR2: SNHLY and FYNNEI. V was clipped by 2 bases and J by 4 bases; unmatched bases: 8. This CDR3 region has 17 residues. The rearrangement joins TRBV2 to TRBJ1-2; 12 bases match TRBD1. The TCR originated in a woman aged 40 to 50 in good health and CMV-seropositive. The sequenced sample was PBMCs. The CDR3 reads CASSEYGTGGRGYGYTF. CDR3 coding DNA: TGTGCCAGCAGTGAATATGGGACAGGGGGCCGCGGCTATGGCTACACCTTC.